The T cell receptor beta chain described here comes from a study of CD8 T cells in ankylosing spondylitis. As concerns this clonotype: What it recognizes is unknown.

Whole-study findings and limits: A number of the motif variants had already been described in reactive arthritis synovial fluid and blood. It was reported that disease-linked clones were significantly enriched in matched ankylosing spondylitis synovial fluid.

TCRdb re-called the 5' RACE reads through MiXCR, storing one row per CDR3 protein. The sample includes more than 250,000 distinct CDR3 sequences, 9.5% to 13% of them seen just once. This CDR3 contains 24 residues. V lost 8 bases and J lost 0, with 41 bases in between. From germline, CDR1 is SGHVS and CDR2 FNYEAQ. The chain carries TRBV7-6 and TRBJ1-5; weak D call: TRBD1 (5 bases). The specimen was blood, either unsorted or a sorted T cell fraction (not recorded which). This TCR was recovered from a female donor with ankylosing spondylitis or in good health (not recorded which). CDR3 in amino acids: CASLSLVLVGDLDRFGVSNQPQHF. CDR3 nucleotides: TGTGCCAGCCTAAGTCTTGTTTTGGTGGGGGACCTTGATCGGTTCGGGGTTAGCAATCAGCCCCAGCATTTT.